Reported below is one TCR beta chain. Antigen unknown. Germline CDR1 and CDR2: SGHRS and YFSETQ. The CDR3 totals 13 residues. V gave up 0 bases and J gave up 3 bases, with 6 bases separating them. Sequenced by immunoSEQ multiplex PCR; TCRdb stores in-frame clones only, minus some. The table lists roughly 99,000 clones, around 92% of them singletons, with about 0.073% in the top ten. The sample is drawn from a study of graft-versus-host responses after intestinal transplantation. Study-level background: Recipients had multivisceral, liver-intestinal, or isolated intestinal transplants. Every transplant recipient was induced with anti-thymocyte globulin, then maintained on tacrolimus and steroids for two to three years. Whole-study results and caveats: Recipient marrow showed GvH clones, some seen first in ileum or blood.

The chain has TRBV5-1 and TRBJ1-2, with TRBD1 as a possible D gene (5 bases). The sample consisted of unstimulated CD8+ T cells sorted from spleen or lymph node cells, taken before transplant. The clonotype was recovered from a human donor who was the organ donor for an intestinal transplant. Here the CDR3 reads CASSLGGDYGYTF. The CDR3 nucleotides are TGCGCCAGCAGCTTGGGGGGGGACTATGGCTACACCTTC.